The sequence of this T cell receptor (beta chain) was determined in a study of PD-L1 blockade in urothelial cancer. About the study: Blood analysis took place 3 weeks (second dose) and 6 weeks after treatment start. When blood samples were assessed, the median T cell count was approximately 140,000. Study observations and caveats: Pretreatment blood TCR clonality under the median forecast improved survival.

Assay used: immunoSEQ multiplex PCR; TCRdb lists only in-frame clones, some missing. This table has about 52,000 clones, around 74% appearing once. Time point reported: pretreatment peripheral blood. Germline V gives CDR1 SGHDT, CDR2 YYEEEE. The V end lost 3 bases, the J end lost 6 bases, and 7 bases lay between the germline ends. This CDR3 comprises 11 residues. As concerns this clone: No antigen is known for it.

The TCR comes from a man between 65 and 85 years old with urothelial cancer. The input for sequencing was PBMCs, taken around atezolizumab (anti-PD-L1) treatment. This chain uses TRBV5-6 with TRBJ2-7; D is possibly TRBD1 (5 bases). The CDR3 reads CASSSRVEQYF. CDR3 DNA sequence: TGTGCCAGCAGCTCCAGGGTCGAGCAGTACTTC.